Listed here are 8 T cell receptor beta chains from one sample, sequenced in a study of glioma-infiltrating T cells. Using RNA template, CDR3s of TCR alpha and beta were amplified with iRepertoire arm-PCR. TCRdb independently ran MiXCR on the multiplex PCR reads; one entry per CDR3 protein. The repertoire holds about 130,000 distinct CDR3 sequences, with around 25% as singletons. Input material: glioma tissue, nonneoplastic brain tissue, or PBMCs (not recorded which). These receptors came from a human donor with low-grade glioma or glioblastoma, undergoing nonglioma brain surgery, or in good health (not recorded which).

In its sample, this clonotype was seen many times. V is TRBV20-1 and J is TRBJ1-5, with D perhaps matching TRBD1 (5 bases). CDR1 DFQATT and CDR2 SNEGSKA come from the germline V gene (reference sequence). Between the trimmed V and J ends, which lost 6 bases and 2 bases, there was a span of 11 bases. The CDR3 loop spans 13 amino acids. CDR3 bases: TGCAGTGCCGAGGGACTGGGCAATCAGCCCCAGCATTTT. It translates to CSAEGLGNQPQHF.

This clonotype was found a few times. The V gene is TRBV7-8, the J gene TRBJ1-5; no clear D gene. Germline V gene lookup returns CDR1 SGHVS and CDR2 FQNEAQ. This CDR3 contains 17 residues. V lost 1 base and J lost 0, with 13 bases in between. CDR3 in amino acids: CASSLDKTPYSNQPQHF. In DNA, the CDR3 is TGTGCCAGCAGCTTAGATAAGACACCGTATAGCAATCAGCCCCAGCATTTT.

This clonotype was counted ten times or more. The V gene is TRBV20-1, the J gene TRBJ2-3; the D is unclear. The CDR3 loop spans 14 amino acids. V lost 4 bases and J 2 bases, leaving 13 bases between the germline ends. Per the germline V gene, CDR1 is DFQATT and CDR2 is SNEGSKA (reference sequence). The CDR3 loop is CSATGPIYTDTQYF. CDR3 sequence (DNA): TGCAGTGCTACAGGACCGATATACACAGATACGCAGTATTTT.

This clonotype was recorded many times. The chain is built from TRBV7-2 and TRBJ1-1; weak D call: TRBD1 (6 bases). The CDR3 contains 15 residues. Germline CDR1 is SGHTA and CDR2 is FQGNSA. Trimming left V 4 bases short and J 0 bases short, with 12 bases between. CDR3 nucleotides: TGTGCCAGCAGCTCGAGGACAGCCCTGAACACTGAAGCTTTCTTT. This translates into CASSSRTALNTEAFF.

This clonotype turned up a few times. One end of the junction does not line up with germline, which may come from a read error. V usage is TRBV29-1 and J usage is TRBJ1-1; D possibly corresponds to TRBD1 (6 bases). The V gene's germline CDR1 is SQVTM and CDR2 ANQGSEA. The CDR3 runs 12 residues. CDR3 residues: CSVEGGDTGAFF. As DNA, the CDR3 is TGCAGCGTTGAAGGGGGGGACACTGGAGCTTTCTTT.

The sample holds many counts of this clonotype. The rearrangement uses TRBV28 and TRBJ2-3; 7 bases line up with TRBD1. Germline CDR1 reads MDHEN; CDR2 reads SYDVKM. V trimming: 4 bases; J trimming: 2 bases; junction bases outside the gene matches: 9. This CDR3 is 16 amino acids long. The DNA of the CDR3 is TGTGCCAGCAGTTCACCGACAGGGCGACACACAGATACGCAGTATTTT. This encodes CASSSPTGRHTDTQYF.

The chain joins TRBV9 to TRBJ1-1; a possible D gene is TRBD1 (5 bases). Germline V gene lookup returns CDR1 SGDLS and CDR2 YYNGEE. V lost 0 bases, J lost 0 bases, and 9 bases lay in between. The CDR3 is made up of 15 amino acids. This CDR3 is CASSVGDSMNTEAFF. In nucleotides, the CDR3 is TGTGCCAGCAGCGTAGGAGACAGCATGAACACTGAAGCTTTCTTT.

This clonotype was detected ten times or more. The rearrangement uses TRBV28 and TRBJ1-1; 7 bases fit TRBD1. Unmatched junction bases numbered 7, after V lost 8 bases and J lost 1 base. CDR3 length: 14 residues. CDR1 and CDR2 (germline): MDHEN, SYDVKM. CDR3 DNA sequence: TGTGCCAGCTCCGTGCAGGGGGGGAACACTGAAGCTTTCTTT. Translated, it gives CASSVQGGNTEAFF. The complete variable domain, with remaining parts taken from reference TRBV28 and TRBJ1-1, reads DVKVTQSSRYLVKRTGEKVFLECVQDMDHENMFWYRQDPGLGLRLIYFSYDVKMKEKGDIPEGYSVSREKKERFSLILESASTNQTSMYLCASSVQGGNTEAFFGQGTRLTVV.